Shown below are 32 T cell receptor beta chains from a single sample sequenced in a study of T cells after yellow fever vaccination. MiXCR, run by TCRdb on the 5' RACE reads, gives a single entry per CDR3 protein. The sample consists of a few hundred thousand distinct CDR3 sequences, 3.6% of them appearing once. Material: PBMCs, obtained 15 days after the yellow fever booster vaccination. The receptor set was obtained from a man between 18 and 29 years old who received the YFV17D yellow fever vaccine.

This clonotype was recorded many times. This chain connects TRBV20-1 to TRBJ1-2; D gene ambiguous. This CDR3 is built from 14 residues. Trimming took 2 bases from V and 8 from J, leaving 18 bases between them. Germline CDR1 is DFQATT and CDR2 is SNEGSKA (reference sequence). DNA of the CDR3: TGCAGTGCTAGATCCCGGGCCGGCTCGAAGGGCTACACCTTC. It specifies CSARSRAGSKGYTF.

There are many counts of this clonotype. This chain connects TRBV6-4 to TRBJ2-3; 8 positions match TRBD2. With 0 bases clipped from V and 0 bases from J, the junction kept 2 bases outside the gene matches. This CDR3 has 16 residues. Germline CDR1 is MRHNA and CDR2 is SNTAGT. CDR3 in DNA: TGTGCCAGCAGTGACTCGGCTAGCGGGAGCACAGATACGCAGTATTTT. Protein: CASSDSASGSTDTQYF.

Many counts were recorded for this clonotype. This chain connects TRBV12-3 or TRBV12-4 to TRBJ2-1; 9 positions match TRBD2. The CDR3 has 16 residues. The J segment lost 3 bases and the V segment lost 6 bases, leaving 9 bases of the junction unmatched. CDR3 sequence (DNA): TGTGCCAGCAGCTACCCGACTAGCGGACGCTACAATGAGCAGTTCTTC. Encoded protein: CASSYPTSGRYNEQFF.

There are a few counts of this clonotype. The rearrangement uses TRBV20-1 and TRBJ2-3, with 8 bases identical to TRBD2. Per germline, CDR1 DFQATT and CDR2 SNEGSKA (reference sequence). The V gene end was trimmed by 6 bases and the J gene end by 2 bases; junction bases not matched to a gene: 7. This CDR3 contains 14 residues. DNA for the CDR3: TGCAGTGCGACTTCGGGGGGGGACACAGATACGCAGTATTTT. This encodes CSATSGGDTDTQYF.

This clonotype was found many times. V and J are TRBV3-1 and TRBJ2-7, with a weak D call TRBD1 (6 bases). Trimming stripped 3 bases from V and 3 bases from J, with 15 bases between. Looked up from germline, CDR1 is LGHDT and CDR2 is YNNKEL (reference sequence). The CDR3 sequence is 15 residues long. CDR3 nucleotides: TGTGCCAGCAGCCAGCCCGGGACACAGATCTACGAGCAGTACTTC. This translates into CASSQPGTQIYEQYF.

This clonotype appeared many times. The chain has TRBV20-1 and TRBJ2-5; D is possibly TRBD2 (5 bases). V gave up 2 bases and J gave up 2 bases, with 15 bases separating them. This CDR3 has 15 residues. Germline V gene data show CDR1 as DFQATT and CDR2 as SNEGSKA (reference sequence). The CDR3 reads CSARLARGVQETQYF. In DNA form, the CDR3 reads TGCAGTGCTAGACTGGCCCGGGGAGTGCAAGAGACCCAGTACTTC.

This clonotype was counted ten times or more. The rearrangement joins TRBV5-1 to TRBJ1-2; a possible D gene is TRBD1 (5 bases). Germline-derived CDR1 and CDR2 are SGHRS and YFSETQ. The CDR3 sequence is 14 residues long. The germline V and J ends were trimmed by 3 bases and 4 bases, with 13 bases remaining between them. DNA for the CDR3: TGCGCCAGCAGCTCCGGAGACAGATCCTATGGCTACACCTTC. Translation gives CASSSGDRSYGYTF.

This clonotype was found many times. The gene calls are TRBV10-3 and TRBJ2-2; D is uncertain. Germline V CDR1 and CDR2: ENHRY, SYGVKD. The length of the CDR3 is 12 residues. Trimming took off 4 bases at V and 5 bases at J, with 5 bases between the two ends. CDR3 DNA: TGTGCCATCAGTGCCGGGACCGGGGAGCTGTTTTTT. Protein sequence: CAISAGTGELFF.

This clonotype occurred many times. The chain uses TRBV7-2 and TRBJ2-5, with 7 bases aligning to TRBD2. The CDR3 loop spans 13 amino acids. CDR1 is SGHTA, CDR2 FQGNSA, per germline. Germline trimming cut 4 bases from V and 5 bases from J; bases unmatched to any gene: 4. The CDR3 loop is CASSSGGFETQYF. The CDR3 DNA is TGTGCCAGCAGCTCGGGAGGATTTGAGACCCAGTACTTC.

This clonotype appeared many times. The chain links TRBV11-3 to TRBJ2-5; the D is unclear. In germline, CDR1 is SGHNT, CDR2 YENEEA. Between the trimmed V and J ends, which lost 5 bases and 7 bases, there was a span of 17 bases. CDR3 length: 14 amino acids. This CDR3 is CASSKRAGSGTQYF. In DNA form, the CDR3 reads TGTGCCAGCAGCAAAAGGGCTGGGTCGGGGACCCAGTACTTC.

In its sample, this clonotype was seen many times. The CDR3 bases are TGCGCCAGCAGCCAAGAGTCTAGCGGGGGGGCTAGCACAGATACGCAGTATTTT. As protein: CASSQESSGGASTDTQYF. The V gene is TRBV4-3, the J gene TRBJ2-3; 12 bases line up with TRBD2. The V gene end was trimmed by 0 bases and the J gene end by 0 bases; junction bases not matched to a gene: 4. Germline V gene sequence: CDR1 LGHNA, CDR2 YSLEER. The CDR3 contains 18 residues.

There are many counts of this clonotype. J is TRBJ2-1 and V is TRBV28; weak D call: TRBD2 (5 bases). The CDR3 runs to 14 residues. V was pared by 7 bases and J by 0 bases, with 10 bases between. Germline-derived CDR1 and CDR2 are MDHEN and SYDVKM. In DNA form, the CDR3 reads TGTGCCAGCACTCGGGGAAGCTCCTACAATGAGCAGTTCTTC. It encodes CASTRGSSYNEQFF.

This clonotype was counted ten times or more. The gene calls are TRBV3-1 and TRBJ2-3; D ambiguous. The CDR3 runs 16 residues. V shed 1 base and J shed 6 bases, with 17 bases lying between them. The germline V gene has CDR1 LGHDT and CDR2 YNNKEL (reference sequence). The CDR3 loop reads CASSQGEAVFGDTQYF. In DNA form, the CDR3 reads TGTGCCAGCAGCCAAGGAGAGGCAGTCTTCGGGGATACGCAGTATTTT.

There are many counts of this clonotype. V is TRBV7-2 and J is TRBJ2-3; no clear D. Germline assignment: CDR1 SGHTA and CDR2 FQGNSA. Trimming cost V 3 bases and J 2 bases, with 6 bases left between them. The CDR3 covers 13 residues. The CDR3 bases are TGTGCCAGCAGCTTTTCCTTCACAGATACGCAGTATTTT. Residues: CASSFSFTDTQYF. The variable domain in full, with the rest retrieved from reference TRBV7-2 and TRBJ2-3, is GAGVSQSPSNKVTEKGKDVELRCDPISGHTALYWYRQSLGQGLEFLIYFQGNSAPDKSGLPSDRFSAERTGGSVSTLTIQRTQQEDSAVYLCASSFSFTDTQYFGPGTRLTVL.

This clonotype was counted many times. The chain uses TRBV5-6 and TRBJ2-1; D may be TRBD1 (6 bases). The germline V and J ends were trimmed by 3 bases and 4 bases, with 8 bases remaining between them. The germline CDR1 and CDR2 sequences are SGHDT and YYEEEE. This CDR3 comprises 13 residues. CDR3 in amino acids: CASSYGQYNEQFF. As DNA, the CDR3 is TGTGCCAGCAGCTACGGACAGTACAATGAGCAGTTCTTC.

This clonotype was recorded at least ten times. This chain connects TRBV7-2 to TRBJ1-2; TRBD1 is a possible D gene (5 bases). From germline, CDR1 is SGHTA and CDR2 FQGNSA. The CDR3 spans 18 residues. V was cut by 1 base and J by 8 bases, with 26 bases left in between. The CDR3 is CASSLVTSSRRTGGGYTF. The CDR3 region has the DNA TGTGCCAGCAGCTTAGTTACTTCGTCGCGGCGAACCGGGGGGGGCTACACCTTC.

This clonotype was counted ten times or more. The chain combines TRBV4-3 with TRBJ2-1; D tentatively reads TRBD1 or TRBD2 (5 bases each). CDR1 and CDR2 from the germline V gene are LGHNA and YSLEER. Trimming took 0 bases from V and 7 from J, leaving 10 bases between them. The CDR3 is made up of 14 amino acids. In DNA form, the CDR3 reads TGCGCCAGCAGCCAAGAGGGTTGGGGGAATGAGCAGTTCTTC. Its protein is CASSQEGWGNEQFF.

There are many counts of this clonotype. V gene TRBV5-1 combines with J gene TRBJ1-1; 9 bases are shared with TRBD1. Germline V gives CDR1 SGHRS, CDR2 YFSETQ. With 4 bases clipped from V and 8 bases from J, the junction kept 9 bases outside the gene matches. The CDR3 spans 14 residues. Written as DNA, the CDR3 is TGCGCCAGCAGCGCGGACAGGGGAGGTAACGAAGCTTTCTTT. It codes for CASSADRGGNEAFF.

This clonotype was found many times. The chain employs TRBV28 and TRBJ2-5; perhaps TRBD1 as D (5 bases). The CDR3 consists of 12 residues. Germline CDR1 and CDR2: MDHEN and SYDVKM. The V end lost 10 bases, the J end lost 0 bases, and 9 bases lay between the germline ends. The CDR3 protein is CAISGNQETQYF. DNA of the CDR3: TGTGCCATTTCAGGGAACCAAGAGACCCAGTACTTC.

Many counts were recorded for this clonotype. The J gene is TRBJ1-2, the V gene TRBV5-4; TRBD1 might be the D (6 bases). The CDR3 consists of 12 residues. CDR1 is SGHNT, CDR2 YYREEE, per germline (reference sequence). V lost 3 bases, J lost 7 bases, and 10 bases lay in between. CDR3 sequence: CASSSDSSGYTF. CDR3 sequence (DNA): TGTGCCAGCAGCTCGGACAGCAGTGGCTACACCTTC.

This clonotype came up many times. CDR3 coding DNA: TGTGCCAGCAGTTCCGGCCTCCTCTCCTACGAGCAGTACGTC. As protein: CASSSGLLSYEQYV. This chain links TRBV3-1 with TRBJ2-7; D unresolved. This CDR3 spans 14 amino acids. V was pared by 6 bases and J by 0 bases, with 12 bases between. Germline V gives CDR1 LGHDT, CDR2 YNNKEL (reference sequence).

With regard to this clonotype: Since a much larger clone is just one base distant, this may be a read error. CDR3 region: CASSGRLGSYEQYV. The CDR3 coding sequence is TGTGCCAGCTCTGGGCGACTGGGCTCCTACGAGCAGTACGTC. The chain joins TRBV18 to TRBJ2-7; the D is unclear. The CDR3 covers 14 residues. In germline, CDR1 is KGHSH, CDR2 LQKENI. The V end lost 6 bases, the J end lost 0 bases, and 12 bases lay between the germline ends.

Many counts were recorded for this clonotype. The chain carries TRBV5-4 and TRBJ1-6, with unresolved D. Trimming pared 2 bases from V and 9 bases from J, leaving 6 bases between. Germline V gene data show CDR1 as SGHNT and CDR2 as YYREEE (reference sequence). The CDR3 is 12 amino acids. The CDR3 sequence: CASSFGSSPLHF. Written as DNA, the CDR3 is TGTGCCAGCAGCTTCGGGAGTTCACCCCTCCACTTT.

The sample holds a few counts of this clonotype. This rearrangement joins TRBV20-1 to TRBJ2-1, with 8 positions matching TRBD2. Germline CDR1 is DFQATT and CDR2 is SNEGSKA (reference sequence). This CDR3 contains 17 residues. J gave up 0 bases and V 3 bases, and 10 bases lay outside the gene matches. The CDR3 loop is CSARGLAGGYSYNEQFF. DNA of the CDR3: TGCAGTGCTAGGGGCCTGGCGGGGGGTTACTCCTACAATGAGCAGTTCTTC.

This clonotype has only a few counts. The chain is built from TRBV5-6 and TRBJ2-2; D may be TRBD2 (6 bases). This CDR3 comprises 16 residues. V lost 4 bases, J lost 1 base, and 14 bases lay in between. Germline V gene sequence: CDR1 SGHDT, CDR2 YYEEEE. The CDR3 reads CASSELGRGNTGELFF. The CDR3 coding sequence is TGTGCCAGCAGCGAGTTAGGGCGGGGGAACACCGGGGAGCTGTTTTTT.

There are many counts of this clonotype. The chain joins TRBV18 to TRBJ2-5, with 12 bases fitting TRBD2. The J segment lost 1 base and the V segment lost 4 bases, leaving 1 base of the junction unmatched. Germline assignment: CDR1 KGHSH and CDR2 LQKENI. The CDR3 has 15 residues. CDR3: CASSRLAGVQETQYF. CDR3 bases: TGTGCCAGCTCACGACTAGCGGGGGTCCAAGAGACCCAGTACTTC.

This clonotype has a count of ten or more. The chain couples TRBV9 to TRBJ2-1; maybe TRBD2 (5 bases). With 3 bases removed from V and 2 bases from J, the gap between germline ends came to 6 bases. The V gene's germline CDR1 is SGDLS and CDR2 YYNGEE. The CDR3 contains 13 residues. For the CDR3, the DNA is TGTGCCAGCAGCGCACTAGCCTACAATGAGCAGTTCTTC. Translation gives CASSALAYNEQFF.

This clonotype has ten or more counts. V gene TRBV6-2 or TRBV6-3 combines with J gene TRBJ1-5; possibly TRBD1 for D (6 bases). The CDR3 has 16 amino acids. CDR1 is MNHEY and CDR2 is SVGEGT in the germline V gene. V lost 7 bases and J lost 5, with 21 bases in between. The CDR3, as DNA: TGTGCCAGCACCTATGCAGGGGCAGGGGCAGATCAGCCCCAGCATTTT. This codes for CASTYAGAGADQPQHF.

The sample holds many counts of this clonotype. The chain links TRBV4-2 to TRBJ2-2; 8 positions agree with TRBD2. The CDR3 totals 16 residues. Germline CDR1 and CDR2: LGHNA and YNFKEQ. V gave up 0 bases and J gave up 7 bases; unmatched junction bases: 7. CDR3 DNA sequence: TGTGCCAGCAGCCAAGACGAACGGGGGGGCTTCGGGGAGCTGTTTTTT. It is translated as CASSQDERGGFGELFF.

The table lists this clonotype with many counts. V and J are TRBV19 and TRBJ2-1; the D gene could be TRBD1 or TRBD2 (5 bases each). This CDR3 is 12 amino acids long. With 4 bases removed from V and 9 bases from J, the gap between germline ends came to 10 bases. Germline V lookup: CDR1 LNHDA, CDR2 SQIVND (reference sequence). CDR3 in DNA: TGTGCCAGTAGTACCACAGGAGGTGAGCAGTTCTTC. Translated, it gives CASSTTGGEQFF.

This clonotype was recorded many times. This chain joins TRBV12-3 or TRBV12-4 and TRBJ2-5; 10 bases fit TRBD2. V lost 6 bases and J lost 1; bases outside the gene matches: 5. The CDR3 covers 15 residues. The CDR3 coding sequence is TGTGCCAGCAGCTTTAGCGGGGGGCCCCAAGAGACCCAGTACTTC. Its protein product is CASSFSGGPQETQYF.

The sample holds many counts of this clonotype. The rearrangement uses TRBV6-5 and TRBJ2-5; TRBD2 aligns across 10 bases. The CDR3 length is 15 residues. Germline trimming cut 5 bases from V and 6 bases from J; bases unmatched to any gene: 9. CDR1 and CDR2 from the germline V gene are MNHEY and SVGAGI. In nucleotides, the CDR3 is TGTGCCAGCAGTCCCCCAGCGGGGGGGCCTAAGACCCAGTACTTC. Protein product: CASSPPAGGPKTQYF.